This passage covers 15 T cell receptor beta chains from one sample sequenced in a study of Graves' ophthalmopathy and Graves' hyperthyroidism. RNA transcripts yielded amplified TCR beta CDR3 regions. The authors performed first-round RT-PCR with HTBI primers and then a second-round multiplex PCR. TCRdb reanalysed the multiplex PCR reads using MiXCR and keeps one entry per CDR3 protein. The profile shows around 400,000 distinct CDR3 sequences, about 18% of them singletons. Sequencing was carried out using peripheral blood. The receptors were sampled from a woman under 30 with Graves' ophthalmopathy.

The sample holds many counts of this clonotype. The genes are TRBV3-1 and TRBJ1-5; no reliable D call. The ends were cut back, 4 bases at V and 2 bases at J, with 6 bases in the middle. Germline loops: CDR1 LGHDT, CDR2 YNNKEL (reference sequence). CDR3 size: 13 residues. The chain's CDR3 is CASSPVGNQPQHF. The CDR3 DNA sequence: TGTGCCAGCAGCCCCGTCGGCAATCAGCCCCAGCATTTT.

This clonotype was observed at least ten times. The chain links TRBV6-5 to TRBJ2-5; D not resolved. V was shortened by 8 bases and J by 1 base, with 17 bases between the two germline ends. The germline V gene has CDR1 MNHEY and CDR2 SVGAGI. This CDR3 is 15 amino acids long. The CDR3 spells CASAESWGVQETQYF. CDR3 nucleotides: TGTGCCAGCGCAGAATCGTGGGGTGTCCAAGAGACCCAGTACTTC.

This clonotype was detected many times. The rearrangement uses TRBV18 and TRBJ1-5, with D hard to call. In germline, CDR1 is KGHSH, CDR2 LQKENI. The CDR3 is 17 residues long. V lost 3 bases to trimming and J lost 0 bases, with 15 bases between them. The CDR3 sequence: CASSPPGGGYSNQPQHF. The CDR3 DNA follows: TGTGCCAGCTCACCCCCCGGCGGCGGGTATAGCAATCAGCCCCAGCATTTT.

Ten or more counts support this clonotype. CDR3 sequence (DNA): TGTGCCAGCAGTTTATATGGGACAGGGGGCACCGGGGAGCTGTTTTTT. This sequence encodes CASSLYGTGGTGELFF. This chain links TRBV28 with TRBJ2-2; 11 bases align to TRBD1. Germline V gene lookup returns CDR1 MDHEN and CDR2 SYDVKM. The CDR3 is 16 residues long. The V gene end was trimmed by 1 base and the J gene end by 4 bases; junction bases not matched to a gene: 2.

The table lists this clonotype with many counts. The chain has TRBV6-5 and TRBJ1-1, with D tentatively TRBD1 (5 bases). Germline-derived CDR1 and CDR2 are MNHEY and SVGAGI. V lost 1 base, J lost 3 bases, and 15 bases lay in between. The CDR3 is 16 amino acids. Here the CDR3 reads CASSYFLQGADTEAFF. The CDR3 DNA follows: TGTGCCAGCAGTTACTTCCTCCAGGGTGCCGACACTGAAGCTTTCTTT.

This clonotype was counted ten times or more. The gene calls are TRBV28 and TRBJ1-2; 8 nucleotides match TRBD1. CDR1 and CDR2 (germline): MDHEN, SYDVKM. J gave up 4 bases and V 10 bases, and 8 bases lay outside the gene matches. The CDR3 loop spans 13 amino acids. Here the CDR3 DNA reads TGTGCCACCTGGGACAGGCAAGGCTATGGCTACACCTTC. As protein: CATWDRQGYGYTF.

This clonotype came up many times. The J gene is TRBJ2-5, the V gene TRBV7-2; a weak D match, TRBD2 (6 bases). CDR1 SGHTA and CDR2 FQGNSA come from the germline V gene. The CDR3 sequence is 14 residues long. Trimming pared 0 bases from V and 3 bases from J, leaving 8 bases between. The CDR3: CASSLAGGKETQYF. CDR3 nucleotide sequence: TGTGCCAGCAGCTTAGCGGGGGGAAAAGAGACCCAGTACTTC.

This clonotype was seen at least ten times. The chain couples TRBV29-1 to TRBJ2-5, with unresolved D. Germline CDR1 and CDR2: SQVTM and ANQGSEA. The CDR3 is 13 residues long. V dropped 8 bases and J dropped 1 base, with 14 bases sitting between them. The CDR3 sequence is CSFAWAAQETQYF. The CDR3 bases are TGCAGCTTCGCCTGGGCAGCCCAAGAGACCCAGTACTTC.

This rearrangement joins TRBV6-2 or TRBV6-3 to TRBJ2-7; D remains unclear. The germline V and J ends were trimmed by 0 bases and 2 bases, with 14 bases remaining between them. CDR1 and CDR2 from the germline V gene are MNHEY and SVGEGT. The CDR3 totals 16 residues. The CDR3 sequence is CASSYSSLGSPYEQYF. CDR3 bases: TGTGCCAGCAGTTACTCGAGCTTGGGCAGTCCCTACGAGCAGTACTTC.

The sample holds many counts of this clonotype. This chain uses TRBV20-1 with TRBJ2-7, with 13 positions matching TRBD2. CDR3 length: 13 amino acids. Germline V gene sequence: CDR1 DFQATT, CDR2 SNEGSKA (reference sequence). The J segment lost 9 bases and the V segment lost 6 bases, leaving 8 bases of the junction unmatched. CDR3 DNA: TGCAGTGCAGAGACTAGCGGGAGGTGGGGGCAGTACTTC. Residues: CSAETSGRWGQYF.

This clonotype was seen at least ten times. J is TRBJ1-2 and V is TRBV19, with D hard to call. Germline assignment: CDR1 LNHDA and CDR2 SQIVND (reference sequence). The length of the CDR3 is 12 residues. With 6 bases removed from V and 4 bases from J, the gap between germline ends came to 9 bases. The CDR3 nucleotides are TGTGCCAGTAGCACAGTGTCCTATGGCTACACCTTC. This encodes CASSTVSYGYTF.

This clonotype was counted only a few times. The J gene is TRBJ1-1, the V gene TRBV19, with D unresolved. CDR1 and CDR2 from the germline V gene are LNHDA and SQIVND (reference sequence). The V gene lost 6 bases and the J gene lost 1 base, with 12 bases spanning the gap. The CDR3 extends over 14 amino acids. The CDR3 DNA reads as TGTGCCAGTAGCAGAAACCTGGAGAACACTGAAGCTTTCTTT. This sequence encodes CASSRNLENTEAFF.

There are many counts of this clonotype. The gene calls are TRBV12-3 or TRBV12-4 and TRBJ1-2; D call uncertain. There are 14 residues in the CDR3. Between the trimmed V and J ends, which lost 3 bases and 0 bases, there was a span of 8 bases. CDR3 region: CASSLPVPNYGYTF. CDR3 coding DNA: TGTGCCAGCAGTTTGCCAGTTCCTAACTATGGCTACACCTTC.

This clonotype was seen many times. V is TRBV6-2 or TRBV6-3 and J is TRBJ2-2, with D tentatively TRBD1 (6 bases). The V end lost 8 bases, the J end lost 5 bases, and 12 bases lay between the germline ends. This CDR3 is built from 13 residues. Germline CDR1 is MNHEY and CDR2 is SVGEGT. In DNA form, the CDR3 reads TGTGCCAGCTTAAGCCAGGGGACCGGGGAGCTGTTTTTT. Translated: CASLSQGTGELFF.

This clonotype was detected many times. The rearrangement uses TRBV20-1 and TRBJ1-5, with D possibly TRBD1 on 5 matching bases. CDR3 length: 15 amino acids. With 6 bases removed from V and 2 bases from J, the gap between germline ends came to 17 bases. Germline CDR1 reads DFQATT; CDR2 reads SNEGSKA (reference sequence). In nucleotides, the CDR3 is TGCAGTGCCGGACCCACAGGAATGGGCAATCAGCCCCAGCATTTT. Translating it yields CSAGPTGMGNQPQHF.